This note documents a single T cell receptor beta chain sequence. The record originates from a study of T-cell reconstitution after alpha-beta-depleted transplantation in children. As it was prepared, the TCRbeta library received unique molecular identifiers. Each CDR3 protein is one row after TCRdb ran MiXCR on the PCR reads. The table has 300,000 or so distinct CDR3 sequences, about 10% seen once. Germline CDR1 reads SGHRS; CDR2 reads YFSETQ. V lost 2 bases to trimming and J lost 4 bases; unmatched junction nucleotides: 8. This CDR3 has 16 residues. The chain combines TRBV5-1 with TRBJ2-1, with 8 bases aligning to TRBD2. The clonotype originates from a human donor who donated a stem cell graft to a child with SCID. The sample consisted of PBMCs from the stem cell graft donor, taken from the stem cell graft. The CDR3 DNA is TGCGCCAGCAGCTTACGTGCGAGCGGGGGATACAATGAGCAGTTCTTC. As protein: CASSLRASGGYNEQFF.